This T cell receptor (beta chain) was captured by sequencing in a study of T cells in Graves' hyperthyroidism and ophthalmopathy. At the level of the study: Peripheral blood was obtained at initial diagnosis, preceding any treatment.

Amplified regions were TCR beta CDR3 sequences from RNA transcripts. The study used the HTBI primer set for a first-round RT-PCR of the TCR CDR3. TCRdb re-called the multiplex PCR reads through MiXCR, storing one row per CDR3 protein. The top ten hold around 16% of the sample, which has 350,000 or so distinct CDR3 sequences, about a sixth seen once. The CDR3 is 14 amino acids. Germline lookup yields CDR1 KGHDR and CDR2 SFDVKD. Deletions cut 4 bases from V and 4 bases from J, with 9 bases between. Every diagnosis used clinical symptoms, serum thyroxine and TRAb, thyroid ultrasound and orbital computed tomography. This clonotype came up many times.

Sequenced: blood. The chain has TRBV24-1 and TRBJ2-2, with D unresolved. This clonotype was sampled from a middle-aged woman with Graves' ophthalmopathy. The CDR3 DNA follows: TGTGCCACCAGTGACCGAGGATCCACCGGGGAGCTGTTTTTT. It codes for CATSDRGSTGELFF.